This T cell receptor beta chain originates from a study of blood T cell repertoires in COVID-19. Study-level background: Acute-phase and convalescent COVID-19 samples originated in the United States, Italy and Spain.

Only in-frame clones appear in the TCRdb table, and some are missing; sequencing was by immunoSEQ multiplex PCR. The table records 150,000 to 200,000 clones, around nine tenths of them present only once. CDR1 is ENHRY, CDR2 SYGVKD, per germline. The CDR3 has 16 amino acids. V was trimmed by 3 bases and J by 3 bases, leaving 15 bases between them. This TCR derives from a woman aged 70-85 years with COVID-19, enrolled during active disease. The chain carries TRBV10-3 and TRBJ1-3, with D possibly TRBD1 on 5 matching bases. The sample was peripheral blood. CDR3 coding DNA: TGTGCCATCAGTGATGGTCCGGGGGGGATTGGAAACACCATATATTTT. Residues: CAISDGPGGIGNTIYF.